This T cell receptor (beta chain) was captured in a study of Ad26.COV2.S vaccination and SARS-CoV-2 variants. Trimming took off 0 bases at V and 0 bases at J, with 21 bases between the two ends. Germline V gives CDR1 LNHDA, CDR2 SQIVND (reference sequence). CDR3 length: 19 amino acids. Treatment here: 15 to 20 received Ad26.COV2.S at low or high dose, single or two shots; roughly 5 received placebo; per-sample allocation not given. Day 63 after the first injection of vaccine or placebo was the sampling time. Assay: immunoSEQ multiplex PCR; the TCRdb copy retains only in-frame clones and omits some. Of a few hundred thousand clones in the sample, approximately 92% were seen once. This clone was detected only a few times.

The sequencing here drew on peripheral blood, taken in a trial of Ad26.COV2.S vaccine versus placebo. This clonotype originated in a person aged 18-65 years who received the Ad26.COV2.S COVID-19 vaccine or a placebo. The chain carries TRBV19 and TRBJ2-7, with a possible D match to TRBD2 (5 bases). The CDR3 is CASSIDAGSQNPSSYEQYF. CDR3 bases: TGTGCCAGTAGTATAGATGCGGGCAGCCAGAACCCCAGCTCCTACGAGCAGTACTTC.